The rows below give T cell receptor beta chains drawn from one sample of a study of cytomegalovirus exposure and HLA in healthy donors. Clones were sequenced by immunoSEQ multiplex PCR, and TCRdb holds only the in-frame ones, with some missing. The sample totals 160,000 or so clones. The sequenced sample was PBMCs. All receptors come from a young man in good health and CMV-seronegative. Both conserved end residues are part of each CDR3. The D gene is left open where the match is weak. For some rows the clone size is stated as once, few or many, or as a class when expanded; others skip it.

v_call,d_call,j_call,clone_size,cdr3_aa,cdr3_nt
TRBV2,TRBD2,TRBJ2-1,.,CASSSGTSGYNEQFF,TGTGCCAGCAGTTCCGGGACTAGCGGATACAATGAGCAGTTCTTC
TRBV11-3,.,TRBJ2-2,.,CASSLGGESVGTGELFF,TGTGCCAGCAGCTTAGGCGGGGAGTCCGTGGGCACCGGGGAGCTGTTTTTT
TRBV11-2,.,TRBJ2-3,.,CASSMPRAGYTDTQYF,TGTGCCAGCAGCATGCCCCGGGCAGGGTACACAGATACGCAGTATTTT
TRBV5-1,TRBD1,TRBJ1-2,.,CASSSPSGTGPGYTF,TGCGCCAGCAGCTCTCCTTCCGGGACAGGGCCTGGCTACACCTTC
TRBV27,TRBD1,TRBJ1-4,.,CASTLLGDSPTNEKLFF,TGTGCCAGCACCCTATTGGGGGACAGTCCAACTAATGAAAAACTGTTTTTT
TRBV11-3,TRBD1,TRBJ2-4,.,CASGNRGNIQYF,TGTGCCAGCGGGAACAGGGGAAACATTCAGTACTTC
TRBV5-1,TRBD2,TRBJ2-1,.,CASTLAGANEQFF,TGCGCCAGCACCTTAGCGGGAGCCAATGAGCAGTTCTTC
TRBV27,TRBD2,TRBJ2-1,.,CASSILGLAGDNEQFF,TGTGCCAGCAGTATCCTCGGACTAGCGGGAGACAATGAGCAGTTCTTC
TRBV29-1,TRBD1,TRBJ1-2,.,CSVGLQGAPGGYTF,TGCAGCGTAGGACTCCAGGGGGCACCTGGTGGCTACACCTTC
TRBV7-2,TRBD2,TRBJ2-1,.,CASSLNRGSSYNEQFF,TGTGCCAGCAGCTTAAATCGCGGGAGCTCCTACAATGAGCAGTTCTTC
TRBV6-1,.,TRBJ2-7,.,CASSGGLLSYEQYF,TGTGCCAGCAGTGGGGGACTGCTCTCCTACGAGCAGTACTTC
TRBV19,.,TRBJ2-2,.,CASSMGRDTGELFF,TGTGCCAGTAGTATGGGCAGGGACACCGGGGAGCTGTTTTTT
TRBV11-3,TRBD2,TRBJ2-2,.,CASSLDSLAGGANTGELFF,TGTGCCAGCAGCTTAGATAGTCTAGCGGGAGGGGCGAACACCGGGGAGCTGTTTTTT
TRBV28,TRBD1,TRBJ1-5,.,CASSPRTGASNQPQHF,TGTGCCAGCAGTCCAAGGACAGGGGCTAGCAATCAGCCCCAGCATTTT
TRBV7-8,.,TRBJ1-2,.,CASSLGVAVGYGYTF,TGTGCCAGCAGCTTAGGAGTAGCGGTTGGCTATGGCTACACCTTC
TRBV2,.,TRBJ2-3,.,CASSFTRTTTDTQYF,TGTGCCAGCAGCTTCACCCGGACTACAACAGATACGCAGTATTTT
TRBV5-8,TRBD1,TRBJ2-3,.,CASSLRTGPTDTQYF,TGTGCCAGCAGCCTCCGGACAGGGCCCACAGATACGCAGTATTTT
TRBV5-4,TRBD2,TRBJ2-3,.,CASSGLAGADTQYF,TGTGCCAGCAGCGGACTAGCGGGAGCAGATACGCAGTATTTT
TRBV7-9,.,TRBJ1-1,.,CASSRETRGNTEAFF,TGTGCCAGCAGCCGGGAGACAAGGGGGAACACTGAAGCTTTCTTT
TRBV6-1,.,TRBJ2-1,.,CASSVGVYNEQFF,TGTGCCAGCAGTGTCGGGGTTTACAATGAGCAGTTCTTC
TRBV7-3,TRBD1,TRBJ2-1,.,CASSPDGTGGREQFF,TGTGCCAGCAGCCCAGACGGGACAGGGGGTCGTGAGCAGTTCTTC
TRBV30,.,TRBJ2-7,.,CAWQQVLGEQYF,TGTGCCTGGCAACAGGTCTTGGGCGAGCAGTACTTC
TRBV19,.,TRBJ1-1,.,CASRLQGEAFF,TGTGCCAGTAGGCTCCAGGGGGAAGCTTTCTTT
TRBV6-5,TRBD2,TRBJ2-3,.,CASGTGGTDTQYF,TGTGCCAGCGGGACGGGAGGGACAGATACGCAGTATTTT
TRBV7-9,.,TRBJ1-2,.,CASSLNLARGYTF,TGTGCCAGCAGCCTCAACTTAGCCCGCGGCTACACCTTC
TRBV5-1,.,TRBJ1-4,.,CASSSPDTANEKLFF,TGCGCCAGCAGCTCCCCGGACACCGCTAATGAAAAACTGTTTTTT
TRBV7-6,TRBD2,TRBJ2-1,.,CASSSRLAGGDEQFF,TGTGCCAGCAGCTCCAGACTAGCGGGAGGTGATGAGCAGTTCTTC
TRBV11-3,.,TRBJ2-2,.,CASSSRGGGGADTGELFF,TGTGCCAGCAGCTCTAGGGGGGGCGGGGGCGCCGACACCGGGGAGCTGTTTTTT
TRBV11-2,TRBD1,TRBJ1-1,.,CASSLQGAGTEAFF,TGTGCCAGCAGCTTACAGGGGGCAGGGACTGAAGCTTTCTTT
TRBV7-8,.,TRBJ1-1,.,CASSFVTGNTEAFF,TGTGCCAGCAGCTTTGTTACGGGGAACACTGAAGCTTTCTTT
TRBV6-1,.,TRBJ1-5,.,CASSRGRNQPQHF,TGTGCCAGCAGTCGCGGTCGCAATCAGCCCCAGCATTTT
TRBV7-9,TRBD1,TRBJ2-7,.,CASSHRDRAYEQYF,TGTGCCAGCAGCCACAGGGACAGAGCCTACGAGCAGTACTTC
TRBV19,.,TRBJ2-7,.,CASSIYGSGSSYEQYF,TGTGCCAGTAGTATATACGGTAGCGGAAGCTCCTACGAGCAGTACTTC
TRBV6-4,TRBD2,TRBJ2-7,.,CASPGTSNDEQYF,TGTGCCAGTCCCGGGACTAGCAACGACGAGCAGTACTTC
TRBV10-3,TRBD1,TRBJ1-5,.,CAISEQGAGQPQHF,TGTGCCATCAGTGAACAGGGGGCTGGTCAGCCCCAGCATTTT
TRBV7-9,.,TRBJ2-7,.,CASSPGGSEQYF,TGTGCCAGCAGCCCTGGGGGGTCCGAGCAGTACTTC
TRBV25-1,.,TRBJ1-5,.,CASSEGIGGMGQPQHF,TGTGCCAGCAGTGAAGGGATCGGAGGTATGGGTCAGCCCCAGCATTTT
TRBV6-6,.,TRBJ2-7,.,CASSYSSGSYEQYF,TGTGCCAGCAGTTACTCTAGCGGCTCCTACGAGCAGTACTTC
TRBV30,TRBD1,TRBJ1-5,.,CAWSPGTGINQPQHF,TGTGCCTGGAGTCCCGGGACAGGGATTAATCAGCCCCAGCATTTT
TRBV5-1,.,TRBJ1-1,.,CASSTIGQGKTEAFF,TGCGCCAGCAGCACAATAGGGCAGGGGAAAACTGAAGCTTTCTTT
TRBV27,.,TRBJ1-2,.,CASSSALGNYGYTF,TGTGCCAGCAGTTCCGCACTAGGGAACTATGGCTACACCTTC
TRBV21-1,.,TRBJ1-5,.,CASSKGSWDRPGPLYQPQHF,TGTGCCAGCAGCAAAGGGTCTTGGGACAGACCAGGACCCTTGTATCAGCCCCAGCATTTT
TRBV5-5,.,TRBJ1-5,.,CASSRGHTPNQPQHF,TGTGCCAGCAGCCGGGGACATACTCCCAATCAGCCCCAGCATTTT
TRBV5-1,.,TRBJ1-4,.,CASSFHTRGQNEKLFF,TGCGCCAGCAGCTTTCACACCAGGGGCCAAAATGAAAAACTGTTTTTT
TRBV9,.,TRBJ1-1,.,CASSPQVQTNTEAFF,TGTGCCAGCAGCCCTCAAGTACAGACGAACACTGAAGCTTTCTTT
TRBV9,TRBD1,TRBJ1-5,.,CASSVGQGADQPQHF,TGTGCCAGCAGCGTAGGACAGGGGGCCGATCAGCCCCAGCATTTT
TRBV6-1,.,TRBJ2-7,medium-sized,CASSESHGGGSYEQYF,TGTGCCAGCAGTGAAAGTCACGGGGGAGGCTCCTACGAGCAGTACTTC
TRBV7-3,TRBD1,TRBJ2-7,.,CASSYTGGGGEQYF,TGTGCCAGCAGCTATACAGGGGGCGGGGGCGAGCAGTACTTC
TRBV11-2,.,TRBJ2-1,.,CASSLGRGIEQFF,TGTGCCAGCAGCTTAGGCAGGGGTATTGAGCAGTTCTTC
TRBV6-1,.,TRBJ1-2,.,CASSGTGAREGYTF,TGTGCCAGCAGTGGTACGGGAGCCAGGGAAGGCTACACCTTC
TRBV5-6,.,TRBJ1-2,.,CASSWNEQTYGYTF,TGTGCCAGCAGCTGGAACGAACAGACCTATGGCTACACCTTC
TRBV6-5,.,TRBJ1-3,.,CASSNSGGRPGNTIYF,TGTGCCAGCAGTAACTCAGGCGGGAGGCCTGGAAACACCATATATTTT
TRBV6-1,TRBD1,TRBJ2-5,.,CASSNRDRGGTQYF,TGTGCCAGCAGTAACCGGGACAGGGGGGGGACCCAGTACTTC
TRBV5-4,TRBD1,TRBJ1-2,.,CASILQGAGYGYTF,TGTGCCAGCATCCTACAGGGGGCTGGGTATGGCTACACCTTC
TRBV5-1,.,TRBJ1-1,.,CASSLEVSGEAFF,TGCGCCAGCAGCTTGGAAGTGTCCGGTGAAGCTTTCTTT